This T cell receptor beta chain was sequenced in a study of blood T cell repertoires in COVID-19. Authors' methods: Reference gene primer amplification yielded estimated nucleated cell counts. Sequenced by immunoSEQ multiplex PCR; TCRdb stores in-frame clones only, minus some. D and trimming come from the DNA, and the V and J calls and clone size come from that table. This table has 200,000 to 300,000 clones, 75% to 90% appearing once. From germline, CDR1 is SGHRS and CDR2 YFSETQ. This CDR3 region has 15 residues. The ends were cut back, 4 bases at V and 2 bases at J, with 15 bases in the middle. The specimen sequenced was peripheral blood. The chain joins TRBV5-1 to TRBJ1-1; weak D call: TRBD1 (6 bases). The sequence was collected from a young man with active or convalescent COVID-19. CDR3 DNA: TGCGCCAGCAGCAAGCGGACAGAAAAAAACACTGAAGCTTTCTTT. Protein sequence: CASSKRTEKNTEAFF.